This T cell receptor beta chain is from a study of cytomegalovirus exposure and HLA in healthy donors. Study findings and constraints: Reportedly, TCR beta sequences accurately predicted HLA-A and HLA-B alleles in most subjects. A later analysis found TCR association rates differed by HLA locus, highest for DRB1 and lowest for HLA-C. Later on, an analysis tied 15,000 to 20,000 TCR beta sequences to HLA alleles at 0.05 false discovery rate.

The PCR contained 60 Vbeta and 13 Jbeta primers. The repertoire was sequenced with immunoSEQ multiplex PCR; TCRdb's copy has only in-frame clones and lacks some. The sample consists of approximately 290,000 clones, under 90% of them appearing once. A remark on this clone: No antigen is known for it.

Per germline, CDR1 SGHAT and CDR2 FQNNGV. Trimming took off 4 bases at V and 7 bases at J, with 7 bases between the two ends. This CDR3 comprises 12 residues. The chain links TRBV11-2 to TRBJ2-2; no clear D gene. The sample taken for sequencing was PBMCs. This sequence originates from a girl aged 2 to 10 in good health and CMV-seronegative. CDR3 in DNA: TGTGCCAGCAGCTGGAGAGTCGGGGAGCTGTTTTTT. This sequence encodes CASSWRVGELFF.